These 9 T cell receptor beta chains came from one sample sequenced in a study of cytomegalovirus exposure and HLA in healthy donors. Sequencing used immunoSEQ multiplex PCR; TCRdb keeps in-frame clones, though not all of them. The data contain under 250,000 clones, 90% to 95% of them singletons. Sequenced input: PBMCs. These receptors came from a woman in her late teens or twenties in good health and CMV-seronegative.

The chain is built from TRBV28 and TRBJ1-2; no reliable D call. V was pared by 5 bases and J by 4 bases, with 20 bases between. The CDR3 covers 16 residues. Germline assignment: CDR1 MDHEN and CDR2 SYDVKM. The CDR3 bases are TGTGCCAGCAGTGCCTTAGAAGGTGGCAGACTCTATGGCTACACCTTC. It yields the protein CASSALEGGRLYGYTF.

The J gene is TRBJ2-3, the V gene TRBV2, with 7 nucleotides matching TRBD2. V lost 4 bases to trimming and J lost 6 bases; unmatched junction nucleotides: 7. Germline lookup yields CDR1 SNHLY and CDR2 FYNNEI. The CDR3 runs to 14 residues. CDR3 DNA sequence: TGTGCCAGCAGTGTTGGGTTGGGAGGGGATACGCAGTATTTT. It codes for CASSVGLGGDTQYF.

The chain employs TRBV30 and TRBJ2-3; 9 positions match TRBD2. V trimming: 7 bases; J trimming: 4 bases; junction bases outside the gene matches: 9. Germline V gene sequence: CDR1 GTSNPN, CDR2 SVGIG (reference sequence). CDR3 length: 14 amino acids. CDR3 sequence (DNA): TGTGCCTTCTCCAGGGCGGGAGGGGCAGATACGCAGTATTTT. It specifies CAFSRAGGADTQYF.

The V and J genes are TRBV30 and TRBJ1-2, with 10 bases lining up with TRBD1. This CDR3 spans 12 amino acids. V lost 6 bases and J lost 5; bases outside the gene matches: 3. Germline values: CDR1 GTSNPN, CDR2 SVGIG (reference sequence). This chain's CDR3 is CACRDRGYGYTF. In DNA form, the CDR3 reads TGTGCCTGTAGGGACAGGGGTTATGGCTACACCTTC.

CDR3 loop: CASSSHFAGQGYEQYF. CDR3 bases: TGTGCCAGCAGCTCTCACTTCGCGGGACAGGGGTACGAGCAGTACTTC. This chain uses TRBV7-6 with TRBJ2-7, with 10 bases lining up with TRBD1. The CDR3 consists of 16 residues. CDR1 SGHVS and CDR2 FNYEAQ come from the germline V gene. After removal of 4 bases from V and 4 bases from J, the junction contained 10 bases not matched to a gene.

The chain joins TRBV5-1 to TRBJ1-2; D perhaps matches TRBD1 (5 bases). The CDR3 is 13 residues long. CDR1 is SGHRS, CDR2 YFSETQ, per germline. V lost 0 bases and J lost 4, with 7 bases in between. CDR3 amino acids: CASSLVGGYGYTF. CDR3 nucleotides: TGCGCCAGCAGCTTGGTGGGGGGCTATGGCTACACCTTC.

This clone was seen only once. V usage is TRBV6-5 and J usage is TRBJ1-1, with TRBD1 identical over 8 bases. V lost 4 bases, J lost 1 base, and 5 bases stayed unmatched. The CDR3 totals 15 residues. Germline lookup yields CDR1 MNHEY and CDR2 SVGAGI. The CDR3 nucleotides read TGTGCCAGCAGTTCCCTGACAGGGGCGAACACTGAAGCTTTCTTT. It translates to CASSSLTGANTEAFF.

Here the CDR3 reads CASSITGDSSDTF. The CDR3 region has the DNA TGTGCCAGTAGTATCACAGGGGACTCTAGCGACACCTTC. V usage is TRBV19 and J usage is TRBJ1-2; the match to TRBD1 covers 7 bases. Germline CDR1 and CDR2: LNHDA and SQIVND (reference sequence). The junction had 10 bases not matched to a gene; V was cut back by 3 bases and J by 12 bases. The CDR3 contains 13 residues.

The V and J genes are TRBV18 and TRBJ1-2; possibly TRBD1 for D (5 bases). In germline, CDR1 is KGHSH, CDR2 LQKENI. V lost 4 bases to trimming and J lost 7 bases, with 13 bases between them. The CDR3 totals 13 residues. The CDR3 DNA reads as TGTGCCAGCTCACTTCTGGACAATGGTGGCTACACCTTC. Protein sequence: CASSLLDNGGYTF. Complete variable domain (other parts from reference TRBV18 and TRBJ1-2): NAGVMQNPRHLVRRRGQEARLRCSPMKGHSHVYWYRQLPEEGLKFMVYLQKENIIDESGMPKERFSAEFPKEGPSILRIQQVVRGDSAAYFCASSLLDNGGYTFGSGTRLTVV.